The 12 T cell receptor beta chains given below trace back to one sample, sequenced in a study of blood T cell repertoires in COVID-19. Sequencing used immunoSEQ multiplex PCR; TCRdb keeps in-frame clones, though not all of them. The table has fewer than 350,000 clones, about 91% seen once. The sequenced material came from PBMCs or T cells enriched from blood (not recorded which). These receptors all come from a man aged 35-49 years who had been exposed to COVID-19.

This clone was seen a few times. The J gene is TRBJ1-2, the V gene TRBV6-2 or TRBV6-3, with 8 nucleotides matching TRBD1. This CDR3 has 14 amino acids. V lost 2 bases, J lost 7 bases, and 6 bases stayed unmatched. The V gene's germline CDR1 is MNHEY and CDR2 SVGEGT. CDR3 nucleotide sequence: TGTGCCAGCAGTTACGACAGGGGTTTGAGTGGCTACACCTTC. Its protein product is CASSYDRGLSGYTF.

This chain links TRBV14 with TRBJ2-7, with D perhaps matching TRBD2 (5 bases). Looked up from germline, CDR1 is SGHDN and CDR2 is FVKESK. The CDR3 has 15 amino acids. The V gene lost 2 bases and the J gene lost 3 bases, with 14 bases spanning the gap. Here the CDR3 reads CASSQRSRRDYEQYF. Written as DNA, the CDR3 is TGTGCCAGCAGCCAACGGAGCCGCCGGGACTACGAGCAGTACTTC. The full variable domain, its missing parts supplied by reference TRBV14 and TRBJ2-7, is EAGVTQFPSHSVIEKGQTVTLRCDPISGHDNLYWYRRVMGKEIKFLLHFVKESKQDESGMPNNRFLAERTGGTYSTLKVQPAELEDSGVYFCASSQRSRRDYEQYFGPGTRLTVT.

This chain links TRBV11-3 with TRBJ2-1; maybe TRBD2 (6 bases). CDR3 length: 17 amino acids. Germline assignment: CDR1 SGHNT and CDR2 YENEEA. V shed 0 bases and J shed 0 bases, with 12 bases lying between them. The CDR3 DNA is TGTGCCAGCAGCTTAGAACTACTCGGGAGCTCCTACAATGAGCAGTTCTTC. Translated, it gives CASSLELLGSSYNEQFF.

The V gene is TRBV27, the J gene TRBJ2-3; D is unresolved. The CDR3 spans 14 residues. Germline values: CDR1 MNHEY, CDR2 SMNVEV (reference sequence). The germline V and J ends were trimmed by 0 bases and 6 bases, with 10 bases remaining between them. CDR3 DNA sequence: TGTGCCAGCAGTTTATCCCCATCCGGGGATACGCAGTATTTT. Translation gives CASSLSPSGDTQYF.

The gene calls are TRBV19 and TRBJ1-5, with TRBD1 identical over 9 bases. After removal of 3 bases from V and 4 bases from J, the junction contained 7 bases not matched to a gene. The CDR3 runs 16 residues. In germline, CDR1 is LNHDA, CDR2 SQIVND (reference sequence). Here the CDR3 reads CASSMGRDRVNQPQHF. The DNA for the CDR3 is TGTGCCAGTAGTATGGGAAGGGACAGGGTTAATCAGCCCCAGCATTTT.

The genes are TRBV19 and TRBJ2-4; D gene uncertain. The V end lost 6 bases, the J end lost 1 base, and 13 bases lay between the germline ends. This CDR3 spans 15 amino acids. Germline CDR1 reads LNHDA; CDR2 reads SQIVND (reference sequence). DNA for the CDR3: TGTGCCAGTAGCCCCTCCGGGTGGGCCAAAAACATTCAGTACTTC. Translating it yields CASSPSGWAKNIQYF.

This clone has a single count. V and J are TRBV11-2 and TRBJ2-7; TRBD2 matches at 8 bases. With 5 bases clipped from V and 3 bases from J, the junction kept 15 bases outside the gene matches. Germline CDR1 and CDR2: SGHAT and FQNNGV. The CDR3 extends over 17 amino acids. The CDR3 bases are TGTGCCAGCAGCCCCCGGGTCGGGACTAGGGTCTTCTACGAGCAGTACTTC. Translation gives CASSPRVGTRVFYEQYF.

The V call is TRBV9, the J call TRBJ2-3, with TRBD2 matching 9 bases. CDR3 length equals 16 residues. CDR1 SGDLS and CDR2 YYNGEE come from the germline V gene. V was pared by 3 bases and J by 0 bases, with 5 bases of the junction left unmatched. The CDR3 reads CASSARTSVSTDTQYF. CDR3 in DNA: TGTGCCAGCAGCGCTCGGACTAGCGTTAGCACAGATACGCAGTATTTT. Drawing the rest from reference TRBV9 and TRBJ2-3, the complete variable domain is DSGVTQTPKHLITATGQRVTLRCSPRSGDLSVYWYQQSLDQGLQFLIQYYNGEERAKGNILERFSAQQFPDLHSELNLSSLELGDSALYFCASSARTSVSTDTQYFGPGTRLTVL.

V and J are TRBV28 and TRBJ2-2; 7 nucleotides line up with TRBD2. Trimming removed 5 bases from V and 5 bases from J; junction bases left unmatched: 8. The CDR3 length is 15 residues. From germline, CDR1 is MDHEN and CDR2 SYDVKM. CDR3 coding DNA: TGTGCCAGCAGTATATCAGCGGGAAGGACCGGGGAGCTGTTTTTT. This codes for CASSISAGRTGELFF. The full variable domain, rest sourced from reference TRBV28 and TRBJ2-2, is DVKVTQSSRYLVKRTGEKVFLECVQDMDHENMFWYRQDPGLGLRLIYFSYDVKMKEKGDIPEGYSVSREKKERFSLILESASTNQTSMYLCASSISAGRTGELFFGEGSRLTVL.

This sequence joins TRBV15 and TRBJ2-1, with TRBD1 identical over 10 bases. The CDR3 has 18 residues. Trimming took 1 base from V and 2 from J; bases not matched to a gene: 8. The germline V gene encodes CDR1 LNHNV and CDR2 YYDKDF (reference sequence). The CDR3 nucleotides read TGTGCCACCAGCAGAGCGGGGACAGGGGCAATTACCTACAATGAGCAGTTCTTC. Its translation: CATSRAGTGAITYNEQFF.

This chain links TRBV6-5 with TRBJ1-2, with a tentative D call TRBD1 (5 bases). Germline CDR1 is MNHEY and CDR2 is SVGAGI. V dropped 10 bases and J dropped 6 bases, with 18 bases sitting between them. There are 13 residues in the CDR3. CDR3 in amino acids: CAISLTGRDGYTF. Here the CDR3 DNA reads TGTGCCATCAGCCTTACAGGCAGGGATGGCTACACCTTC.

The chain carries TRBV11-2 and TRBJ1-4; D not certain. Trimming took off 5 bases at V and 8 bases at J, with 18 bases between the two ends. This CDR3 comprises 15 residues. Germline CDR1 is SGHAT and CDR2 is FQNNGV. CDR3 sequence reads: CASSHAGGLVEKLFF. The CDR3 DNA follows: TGTGCCAGCAGCCATGCAGGCGGGCTGGTGGAAAAACTGTTTTTT. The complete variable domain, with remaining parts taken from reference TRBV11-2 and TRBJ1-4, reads EAGVAQSPRYKIIEKRQSVAFWCNPISGHATLYWYQQILGQGPKLLIQFQNNGVVDDSQLPKDRFSAERLKGVDSTLKIQPAKLEDSAVYLCASSHAGGLVEKLFFGSGTQLSVL.